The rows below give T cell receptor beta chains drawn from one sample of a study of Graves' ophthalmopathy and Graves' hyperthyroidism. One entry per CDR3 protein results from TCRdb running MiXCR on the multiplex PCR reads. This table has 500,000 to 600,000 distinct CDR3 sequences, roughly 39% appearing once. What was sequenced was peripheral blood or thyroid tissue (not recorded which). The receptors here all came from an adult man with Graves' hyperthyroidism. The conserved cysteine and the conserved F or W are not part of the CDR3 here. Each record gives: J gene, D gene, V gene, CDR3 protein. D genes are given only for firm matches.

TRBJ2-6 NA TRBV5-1 ASSFLLGANVLT
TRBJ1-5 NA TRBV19 ASSIGRTNQPQH
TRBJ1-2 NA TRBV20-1 SATRTDRNGYT
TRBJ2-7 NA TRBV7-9 ASSLGVGGSSYEQY
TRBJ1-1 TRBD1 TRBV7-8 ASSLGRTGLNTEAF
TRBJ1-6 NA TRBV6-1 ATRTTSSYNSPLH
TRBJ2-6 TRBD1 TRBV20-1 SARQGATRGANVLT
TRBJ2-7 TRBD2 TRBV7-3 ASSPLPKAGGYEQY
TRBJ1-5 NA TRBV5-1 ASSLDGTINQPQH
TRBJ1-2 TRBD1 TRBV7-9 ASSRQGSRPHYGYT
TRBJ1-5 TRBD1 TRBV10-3 AISDKGAGGNQPQH
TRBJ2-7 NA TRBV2 ATQAGQGVRD
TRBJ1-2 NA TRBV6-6 ASSDRVISNGYT
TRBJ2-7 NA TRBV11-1 ASSLAGATYEQY
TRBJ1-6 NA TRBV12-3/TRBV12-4 ASSFRPDNSPLH
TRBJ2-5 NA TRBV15 ATSRDEWGETQY
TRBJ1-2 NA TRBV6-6 ASSDPGEGGYT
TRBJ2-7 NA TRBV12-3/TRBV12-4 ASSFDSRSYEQY
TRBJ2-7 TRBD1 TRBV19 ASSPRRQGAPGEQY
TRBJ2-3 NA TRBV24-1 ATSSPGDTQY
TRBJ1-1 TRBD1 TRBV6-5 ASSSWTGTEAF
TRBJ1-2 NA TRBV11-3 ASSLVRQEGANYGYT
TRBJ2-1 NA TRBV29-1 SVDLGRPSSYSEQF
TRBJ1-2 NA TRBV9 ASSVGAGHYGYT
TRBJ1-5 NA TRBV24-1 ATSAPGGVEQPQH